This T cell receptor beta chain was identified during a study of identifying expanded T cells in peripheral blood (dated by TCRdb to the late 2010s). Study-wide context: Technical replicates were generated by sequencing separate aliquots of the same genomic DNA pool, and four replicates were compared pairwise.

There are a few counts of this clone. Its antigen has not been determined. No base-level quality is on record; no much larger clone is a single base apart. The research as a whole found: In all healthy donors, the variance in clone template counts between samples taken 2 to 3 weeks apart rose significantly as total template count increased. The authors expected biological variance in healthy repertoires might increase further over much longer intervals such as months to years. Across all healthy-donor time intervals, the beta-binomial model significantly lowered both the number of clones called differentially abundant and the false-positive rate. Between technical replicates the binomial model flagged approximately 1.1 differentially abundant clones, whereas over about two weeks the binomial model flagged about 15 and over about 4 weeks approximately 20.

There are 19 amino acids in the CDR3, from cysteine to phenylalanine inclusive. The retained sequence is limited to the CDR3, 57 bases, with the frame set at the first base. Trimming leaves V shorter by 6 bases and J shorter by 3 bases, with the junction holding 11 bases beyond the gene matches. CDR1 MGHRA and CDR2 YSYEKL are derived from the germline V gene. During the collection period, no infections or other immune events were recorded for the healthy donors. Healthy-donor blood repertoires served as a training cohort to calibrate time-dependent variance in a beta-binomial model of T-cell clone differential abundance. There were some ten healthy donors in the training cohort, of whom 3 were female and 7 were male. The donors were between about 25 and 65 years old, with an average age of approximately 47 years. Whole blood from each healthy donor was obtained from a commercial supplier and was collected at three time points roughly 13 days apart. For immunosequencing, genomic DNA was extracted from whole blood that had not been sorted.

TCRbeta CDR3 regions were profiled by bias-controlled multiplex PCR amplification of genomic DNA with the immunoSEQ Assay. For the original study's pipeline: The absolute abundance of each unique TCRbeta CDR3 region was quantified after sequences were collapsed and filtered. Differential abundance was tested with a binomial (Fisher-equivalent) model and with a beta-binomial model adding time-dependent variance fitted from healthy donors. Clones with fewer than 5 combined templates were excluded, and clones with Benjamini-Hochberg FDR below 0.01 were called differentially abundant. In the beta-binomial model, variance was expressed as a function of the total template count across the two samples, in the form v = (b*log(k)+a)^2. The clones in this table, taken by TCRdb from immuneACCESS, are in-frame only. Not every clone is retained; where verified, under half of the shortfall comes from an unresolved V gene, and the cause of the rest is unknown. That table furnishes V, J and clone size, whereas the DNA furnished D and trimming. The sample table contains about 82,000 clones; only one count was recorded for around nine tenths of them. The leading ten clones occupy roughly 7% of the sample.

The sequence was obtained from a person between 18 and 75 years old in good health. The source material was blood. In this chain, TRBV4-1 is recombined with TRBJ2-2, and TRBD2 aligns with 15 junction nucleotides. The CDR3 has the sequence CASRHPGLAGGPDTGELFF. Here is the DNA: TGCGCCAGCAGGCATCCGGGACTAGCGGGAGGCCCGGACACCGGGGAGCTGTTTTTT.